This T cell receptor beta chain was identified during a study of blood T cell repertoires in COVID-19. This CDR3 has 17 amino acids. The V gene's germline CDR1 is SGDLS and CDR2 YYNGEE. Germline trimming cut 7 bases from V and 8 bases from J; bases unmatched to any gene: 16. Some clones are missing from TCRdb's copy, which holds only in-frame ones; the method was immunoSEQ multiplex PCR. Of approximately 97,000 clones listed, about 86% were seen once; the top ten hold under 20%. The V gene is TRBV9, the J gene TRBJ2-1; 12 bases are a match to TRBD1. The specimen was peripheral blood. This receptor was identified in an elderly woman with acute or convalescent COVID-19. The CDR3 DNA sequence: TGTGCCAGCGGCGCTCGACCCGGGACAGGGGGCGTTTATGAGCAGTTCTTC. Amino acid sequence: CASGARPGTGGVYEQFF. The full variable domain, its missing parts supplied by reference TRBV9 and TRBJ2-1, is DSGVTQTPKHLITATGQRVTLRCSPRSGDLSVYWYQQSLDQGLQFLIQYYNGEERAKGNILERFSAQQFPDLHSELNLSSLELGDSALYFCASGARPGTGGVYEQFFGPGTRLTVL.